These 16 T cell receptor beta chains share one sample of origin, sequenced in a study of CD8+ T cells in alopecia areata. Treatment specified: oral pan-JAK inhibitor, 5-10 mg twice daily. cDNA serving as the sequencing template came from extracted, reverse transcribed RNA. Using immunoSEQ multiplex PCR, the repertoire was profiled, and TCRdb retains in-frame clones only, with some absent. The sample has some 190,000 clones, more than 55% seen once. Sequenced here: CD4+ T cells sorted from blood, sampled at week 49, from a patient treated with tofacitinib. Receptor source: a human donor with alopecia areata.

The J gene is TRBJ1-1, the V gene TRBV5-1; D is perhaps TRBD1 (6 bases). There are 15 residues in the CDR3. Germline CDR1 reads SGHRS; CDR2 reads YFSETQ. Trimming cost V 0 bases and J 0 bases, with 9 bases left between them. The CDR3 is CASSLVGTMNTEAFF. In nucleotides, the CDR3 is TGCGCCAGCAGCTTGGTGGGGACAATGAACACTGAAGCTTTCTTT.

This clone was detected only a few times. The gene calls are TRBV27 and TRBJ2-3, with D possibly being TRBD2 (6 bases). The CDR3 contains 16 residues. Germline V gene lookup returns CDR1 MNHEY and CDR2 SMNVEV (reference sequence). V was pared by 5 bases and J by 2 bases, with 17 bases between. In DNA, the CDR3 is TGTGCCAGCAGTCGTCCCGGTGGACTAACCACAGATACGCAGTATTTT. It codes for CASSRPGGLTTDTQYF.

This chain links TRBV5-5 with TRBJ1-6; possibly TRBD1 for D (5 bases). V was trimmed by 4 bases and J by 8 bases, leaving 10 bases between them. CDR3 length: 13 residues. The V gene's germline CDR1 is SGHKS and CDR2 YYEKEE (reference sequence). The CDR3 region is CASSPRGDSPLHF. CDR3 nucleotides: TGTGCCAGCAGCCCGCGGGGGGATTCACCCCTCCACTTT.

The rearrangement joins TRBV10-3 to TRBJ2-1; no firm D call. The CDR3 has 15 amino acids. The germline gives CDR1 ENHRY, CDR2 SYGVKD. V was pared by 4 bases and J by 6 bases, with 16 bases between. In DNA form, the CDR3 reads TGTGCCATCAGTGTAGGCGGAACTAATATCAATGAGCAGTTCTTC. Protein: CAISVGGTNINEQFF.

V gene TRBV29-1 combines with J gene TRBJ1-2, with 7 bases lining up with TRBD1. CDR3 length equals 14 residues. Germline lookup yields CDR1 SQVTM and CDR2 ANQGSEA. The trim removed 7 bases at V and 1 base at J, leaving 9 bases unmatched. CDR3 amino acids: CSATTGTVNYGYTF. CDR3 bases: TGCAGCGCAACTACCGGGACAGTTAACTATGGCTACACCTTC.

The rearrangement links TRBV19 to TRBJ2-6; 10 bases are shared with TRBD1. From germline, CDR1 is LNHDA and CDR2 SQIVND (reference sequence). The CDR3 consists of 18 residues. V trimming: 5 bases; J trimming: 0 bases; junction bases outside the gene matches: 7. In nucleotides, the CDR3 is TGTGCCAGTAGTGCCGGGACAGGGGCTTTCTCTGGGGCCAACGTCCTGACTTTC. Translating gives CASSAGTGAFSGANVLTF.

The J gene is TRBJ2-3, the V gene TRBV30; 8 bases agree with TRBD1. V shed 6 bases and J 3 bases; nucleotides not matched to a gene: 5. The germline V gene encodes CDR1 GTSNPN and CDR2 SVGIG (reference sequence). The CDR3 consists of 13 residues. CDR3 DNA sequence: TGTGCCTGCCAGGGGGCCGCAACAGATACGCAGTATTTT. Translation gives CACQGAATDTQYF.

The rearrangement uses TRBV5-1 and TRBJ2-7; D gene ambiguous. Trimming removed 4 bases from V and 1 base from J, with 12 bases in between. Germline-derived CDR1 and CDR2 are SGHRS and YFSETQ. The CDR3 length is 14 residues. The chain's CDR3 is CASSKGLRSYEQYF. CDR3 sequence (DNA): TGCGCCAGCAGCAAAGGCCTCAGGTCCTACGAGCAGTACTTC.

With regard to this clone: Other DNA sequences from this sample encode an identical CDR3 as well. V is TRBV5-6 and J is TRBJ1-1, with a weak D call TRBD1 (6 bases). Germline V gives CDR1 SGHDT, CDR2 YYEEEE. Trimming cost V 0 bases and J 0 bases, with 6 bases left between them. This CDR3 is 14 amino acids long. DNA of the CDR3: TGTGCCAGCAGCTTGGACAGGGTGAACACTGAAGCTTTCTTT. Residues: CASSLDRVNTEAFF.

The V gene is TRBV7-9, the J gene TRBJ1-1; TRBD1 aligns across 8 bases. The J segment lost 2 bases and the V segment lost 5 bases, leaving 7 bases of the junction unmatched. The CDR3 runs 15 residues. Germline V gene data show CDR1 as SEHNR and CDR2 as FQNEAQ (reference sequence). The CDR3 reads CASSHRQGPNTEAFF. Here the CDR3 DNA reads TGTGCCAGCAGCCATAGACAGGGGCCCAACACTGAAGCTTTCTTT.

The V call is TRBV10-3, the J call TRBJ1-4; possible D gene TRBD1, 5 bases. V lost 10 bases and J 7 bases, leaving 13 bases between the germline ends. The CDR3 is 12 residues long. CDR1 is ENHRY and CDR2 is SYGVKD in the germline V gene. The CDR3 sequence is CATWDGLEKLFF. In DNA, the CDR3 is TGTGCCACCTGGGACGGACTTGAAAAACTGTTTTTT.

V and J are TRBV19 and TRBJ1-5, with D unresolved. CDR1 is LNHDA, CDR2 SQIVND, per germline (reference sequence). Trimming took off 1 base at V and 0 bases at J, with 4 bases between the two ends. The CDR3 sequence is 14 residues long. The CDR3 protein is CASSIVSSNQPQHF. The DNA of the CDR3 is TGTGCCAGTAGTATAGTAAGTAGCAATCAGCCCCAGCATTTT. Based on the CDR3 plus reference TRBV19 and TRBJ1-5, the full variable domain is DGGITQSPKYLFRKEGQNVTLSCEQNLNHDAMYWYRQDPGQGLRLIYYSQIVNDFQKGDIAEGYSVSREKKESFPLTVTSAQKNPTAFYLCASSIVSSNQPQHFGDGTRLSIL.

The rearrangement uses TRBV7-2 and TRBJ1-2; D unresolved. Trimming removed 5 bases from V and 5 bases from J, with 15 bases in between. Germline lookup yields CDR1 SGHTA and CDR2 FQGNSA. The CDR3 covers 14 residues. The chain's CDR3 is CASSTNLGRYGYTF. CDR3 DNA sequence: TGTGCCAGCAGCACTAACCTTGGACGATATGGCTACACCTTC.

J is TRBJ2-1 and V is TRBV4-3; D is possibly TRBD1 (7 bases). This CDR3 contains 16 residues. V was trimmed by 4 bases and J by 9 bases, leaving 22 bases between them. Looked up from germline, CDR1 is LGHNA and CDR2 is YSLEER. Here the CDR3 reads CASSPPNQGGKGEQFF. Here the CDR3 DNA reads TGCGCCAGCAGCCCCCCGAATCAGGGGGGCAAGGGTGAGCAGTTCTTC.

Ten or more counts support this clone. The rearrangement joins TRBV19 to TRBJ2-1; D is uncertain. The V and J ends lost 9 bases and 6 bases respectively, with 18 bases between them. Germline V gene lookup returns CDR1 LNHDA and CDR2 SQIVND (reference sequence). This CDR3 contains 14 residues. The chain's CDR3 is CASRRVGAANEQFF. CDR3 coding DNA: TGTGCCAGCAGAAGGGTAGGTGCGGCCAATGAGCAGTTCTTC.

This chain links TRBV29-1 with TRBJ2-5, with 9 nucleotides matching TRBD2. V dropped 6 bases and J dropped 0; count of bases not matched to a gene: 5. This CDR3 is 14 amino acids long. Germline-derived CDR1 and CDR2 are SQVTM and ANQGSEA. CDR3 protein: CSVQRGVYQETQYF. The DNA for the CDR3 is TGCAGCGTCCAGCGGGGGGTGTACCAAGAGACCCAGTACTTC.